This record concerns one T cell receptor (beta chain) sequence. Its antigen is currently unknown. Together with thyroid ultrasound, orbital computed tomography, serum thyroxine and TRAb, clinical symptoms were used for diagnoses. Regions amplified from RNA transcripts were the TCR beta CDR3 regions. The HTBI set primed first-round TCR CDR3 RT-PCR. TCRdb called the multiplex PCR reads again in MiXCR, with one record for every CDR3 protein. The sample yields almost 500,000 distinct CDR3 sequences, about 20% seen once. The data originate from a study of T cells in Graves' hyperthyroidism and ophthalmopathy. General observations from the study: Researchers report that a 13 V-J model separated ophthalmopathy from stable hyperthyroidism.

This CDR3 has 18 residues. V was cut by 11 bases and J by 8 bases, with 34 bases left in between. In germline, CDR1 is MNHNS, CDR2 SASEGT. This chain connects TRBV6-1 to TRBJ2-1; TRBD1 or TRBD2 may be the D gene (10 bases each). The receptor comes from a woman in her 70s with Graves' ophthalmopathy. The sample was blood. CDR3 DNA sequence: TGTGCCTCAACCTCCCCCCCGGGACAGGGGACTAGCGCTTATGAGCAGTTCTTC. It is translated as CASTSPPGQGTSAYEQFF.